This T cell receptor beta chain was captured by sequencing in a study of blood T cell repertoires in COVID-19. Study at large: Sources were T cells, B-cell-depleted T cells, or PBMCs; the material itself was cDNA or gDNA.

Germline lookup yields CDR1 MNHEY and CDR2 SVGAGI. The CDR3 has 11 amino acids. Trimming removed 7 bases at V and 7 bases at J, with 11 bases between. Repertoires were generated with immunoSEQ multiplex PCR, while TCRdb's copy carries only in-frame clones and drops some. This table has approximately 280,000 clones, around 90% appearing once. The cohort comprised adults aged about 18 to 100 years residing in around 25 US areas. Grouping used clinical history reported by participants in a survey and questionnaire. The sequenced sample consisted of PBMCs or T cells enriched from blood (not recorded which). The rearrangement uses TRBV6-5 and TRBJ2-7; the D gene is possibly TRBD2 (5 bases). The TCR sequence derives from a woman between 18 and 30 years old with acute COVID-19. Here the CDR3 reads CASTRTGEQYF. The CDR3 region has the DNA TGTGCCAGCACCAGGACGGGGGAGCAGTACTTC.